What follows are 28 T cell receptor beta chains derived from one specimen sequenced in a study of blood T cell repertoires in COVID-19. Libraries were prepared by immunoSEQ multiplex PCR; TCRdb keeps only in-frame clonotypes and omits some of them. Of 95,000 or so clones in the sample, about 90% are singletons; the top ten hold approximately 17%. The sample comprised peripheral blood. The receptors originated from a human donor in a cohort sampled during active COVID-19.

The rearrangement links TRBV6-6 to TRBJ2-2, with TRBD1 matching 7 bases. CDR3 length: 16 residues. The V segment lost 5 bases and the J segment 4 bases; nucleotides outside the gene matches: 10. Germline CDR1 and CDR2: MNHNY and SVGAGI (reference sequence). CDR3 DNA sequence: TGTGCCAGCAGTCCTTTGACAGGGCTGAGCACCGGGGAGCTGTTTTTT. It encodes CASSPLTGLSTGELFF.

The chain joins TRBV4-1 to TRBJ2-3; TRBD2 matches 9 bases. The CDR3 is 17 residues long. Germline values: CDR1 MGHRA, CDR2 YSYEKL. Trimming took 2 bases from V and 2 from J; bases not matched to a gene: 8. The CDR3 loop is CASSQKSGGTLTDTQYF. DNA of the CDR3: TGCGCCAGCAGCCAAAAGAGCGGGGGGACCCTCACAGATACGCAGTATTTT.

V and J are TRBV5-1 and TRBJ1-1; D remains unclear. Germline lookup yields CDR1 SGHRS and CDR2 YFSETQ. This CDR3 has 13 amino acids. The V end lost 3 bases, the J end lost 0 bases, and 6 bases lay between the germline ends. For the CDR3, the DNA is TGCGCCAGCAGCTCAATAGTGAACACTGAAGCTTTCTTT. Translation gives CASSSIVNTEAFF.

Note on this clone: This specimen includes other DNA sequences encoding the same CDR3. V usage is TRBV5-8 and J usage is TRBJ1-5; TRBD1 might be the D (5 bases). CDR1 is SGHTS, CDR2 YDEGEE, per germline. V lost 2 bases and J lost 2, with 11 bases in between. This CDR3 has 15 amino acids. CDR3 sequence: CASSFRGRGNQPQHF. CDR3 coding DNA: TGTGCCAGCAGCTTCCGGGGGAGGGGCAATCAGCCCCAGCATTTT.

The chain couples TRBV19 to TRBJ1-2, with D possibly matching TRBD1 (5 bases). CDR3 length: 14 residues. Germline CDR1 LNHDA, CDR2 SQIVND (reference sequence). Trimming removed 6 bases from V and 0 bases from J, with 11 bases in between. CDR3: CASRRGGSNYGYTF. Here the CDR3 DNA reads TGTGCCAGTAGGCGGGGGGGGTCTAACTATGGCTACACCTTC.

V and J are TRBV2 and TRBJ2-7; perhaps TRBD1 as D (5 bases). The V end was cut by 0 bases, the J end by 6 bases, with 18 bases between. This CDR3 is 16 amino acids long. CDR1 is SNHLY, CDR2 FYNNEI, per germline. The CDR3 here is CASSEALLGARAEQYF. Written as DNA, the CDR3 is TGTGCCAGCAGTGAAGCGCTTCTTGGGGCCCGGGCCGAGCAGTACTTC.

The chain has TRBV5-1 and TRBJ2-1; D is perhaps TRBD1 (6 bases). The length of the CDR3 is 16 residues. Germline V gene data show CDR1 as SGHRS and CDR2 as YFSETQ. Trimming removed 2 bases at V and 2 bases at J, with 14 bases between. CDR3 in DNA: TGCGCCAGCAGCTTTCCGGACAGAAAGGCCTACAATGAGCAGTTCTTC. This codes for CASSFPDRKAYNEQFF.

The chain couples TRBV19 to TRBJ1-1; 7 bases line up with TRBD1. J gave up 1 base and V 4 bases, and 9 bases lay outside the gene matches. Per germline, CDR1 LNHDA and CDR2 SQIVND (reference sequence). The CDR3 consists of 16 residues. CDR3 bases: TGTGCCAGTAGTACAACGGGACAGTACGAGAACACTGAAGCTTTCTTT. Its protein product is CASSTTGQYENTEAFF.

This chain links TRBV7-2 with TRBJ1-1; D is uncertain. Germline-derived CDR1 and CDR2 are SGHTA and FQGNSA. With 1 base removed from V and 2 bases from J, the gap between germline ends came to 5 bases. The CDR3 is 13 residues long. CDR3 sequence: CASSLGRNTEAFF. The CDR3 DNA sequence: TGTGCCAGCAGCTTAGGGAGAAACACTGAAGCTTTCTTT.

The genes are TRBV5-1 and TRBJ2-5; D is possibly TRBD2 (7 bases). Germline loops: CDR1 SGHRS, CDR2 YFSETQ. V lost 4 bases to trimming and J lost 2 bases, with 27 bases between them. The CDR3 loop spans 19 amino acids. CDR3 nucleotide sequence: TGCGCCAGCAGCGCCCGAGGAATCAACTTCGGGGGGCGGCAAGAGACCCAGTACTTC. Residues: CASSARGINFGGRQETQYF.

V is TRBV6-1 and J is TRBJ2-1, with D possibly being TRBD1 (7 bases). Germline assignment: CDR1 MNHNS and CDR2 SASEGT. V lost 4 bases, J lost 4 bases, and 26 bases lay in between. The CDR3 totals 19 residues. The CDR3 sequence: CASSGRNAGQPSRYNEQFF. As DNA, the CDR3 is TGTGCCAGCAGTGGACGAAACGCGGGACAGCCGAGTAGGTACAATGAGCAGTTCTTC.

The genes are TRBV7-9 and TRBJ2-7, with 7 bases matching TRBD1. Trimming took 5 bases from V and 2 from J; bases not matched to a gene: 6. The CDR3 length is 14 residues. From germline, CDR1 is SEHNR and CDR2 FQNEAQ (reference sequence). CDR3: CASSGKDRTYEQYF. Written as DNA, the CDR3 is TGTGCCAGCAGCGGAAAGGACAGGACCTACGAGCAGTACTTC.

This chain connects TRBV6-5 to TRBJ2-2; 8 bases line up with TRBD2. This CDR3 is built from 11 residues. The germline V gene has CDR1 MNHEY and CDR2 SVGAGI. The CDR3: CPGGQPGELFF. The CDR3 nucleotides are TGTCCGGGGGGGCAGCCCGGGGAGCTGTTTTTT.

The chain couples TRBV5-5 to TRBJ1-1; 8 bases align to TRBD1. The CDR3 covers 12 residues. Germline values: CDR1 SGHKS, CDR2 YYEKEE (reference sequence). Trimming took 6 bases from V and 10 from J; bases not matched to a gene: 8. Here the CDR3 DNA reads TGTGCCAGCAACGACAGGGGTAGGGGAGCTTTCTTT. Protein: CASNDRGRGAFF.

The rearrangement joins TRBV21-1 to TRBJ1-3; the table names TRBD1, a call not compared with the DNA. TRBV21-1 is a recognized pseudogene. CDR3 length equals 14 residues. The CDR3 bases are TGTGCCAGCGTTGATCCCAGAACTGGAAACACCATATATTTT. This gives the protein CASVDPRTGNTIYF.

The chain links TRBV27 to TRBJ1-5, with a tentative D call TRBD1 (5 bases). Looked up from germline, CDR1 is MNHEY and CDR2 is SMNVEV (reference sequence). The V and J ends lost 5 bases and 6 bases respectively, with 20 bases between them. This CDR3 is built from 16 residues. The CDR3 loop reads CASSPQPIQGIQPQHF. CDR3 coding DNA: TGTGCCAGCAGTCCCCAGCCAATCCAGGGTATTCAGCCCCAGCATTTT.

V gene TRBV7-6 combines with J gene TRBJ1-1; no definite D call. Trimming cost V 2 bases and J 1 base, with 11 bases left between them. The CDR3 loop spans 15 amino acids. Per the germline V gene, CDR1 is SGHVS and CDR2 is FNYEAQ. In nucleotides, the CDR3 is TGTGCCAGCAGCTTATTTCCAAATCCGAACACTGAAGCTTTCTTT. It encodes CASSLFPNPNTEAFF.

This clone appeared once. V usage is TRBV5-1 and J usage is TRBJ2-3, with 11 nucleotides matching TRBD2. Germline CDR1 reads SGHRS; CDR2 reads YFSETQ. The CDR3 spans 15 residues. Trimming cost V 2 bases and J 2 bases; bases outside gene matches: 1. CDR3 DNA: TGCGCCAGCAGCTTTAGCGGGGGGGCCACAGATACGCAGTATTTT. Amino acid sequence: CASSFSGGATDTQYF.

V usage is TRBV4-3 and J usage is TRBJ2-5, with D possibly TRBD2 on 5 matching bases. Germline loops: CDR1 LGHNA, CDR2 YSLEER. Trimming left V 4 bases short and J 3 bases short, with 12 bases between. There are 14 residues in the CDR3. The CDR3 nucleotides are TGCGCCAGCAGCCCCGGACTGGTAAAAGAGACCCAGTACTTC. This codes for CASSPGLVKETQYF.

The chain employs TRBV30 and TRBJ2-5; 8 nucleotides match TRBD1. Germline lookup yields CDR1 GTSNPN and CDR2 SVGIG (reference sequence). V lost 3 bases and J lost 4; bases outside the gene matches: 4. CDR3 length: 13 residues. The CDR3 DNA reads as TGTGCCTGGAGCCCGGGACAGGTAGAGACCCAGTACTTC. It yields the protein CAWSPGQVETQYF.

The chain employs TRBV3-1 (or the pseudogene TRBV3-2) and TRBJ1-5; D remains ambiguous. The germline CDR1 and CDR2 sequences are LGHDT and YNNKEL (reference sequence). This CDR3 has 12 amino acids. V lost 1 base and J 9 bases, leaving 7 bases between the germline ends. CDR3 DNA: TGTGCCAGCAGCCAAGGGGCATCGCCCCAGCATTTT. Translating it yields CASSQGASPQHF.

The chain joins TRBV6-5 to TRBJ2-1; TRBD1 matches at 9 bases. The V segment lost 6 bases and the J segment 0 bases; nucleotides outside the gene matches: 3. The CDR3 contains 15 residues. Germline-derived CDR1 and CDR2 are MNHEY and SVGAGI. The CDR3 DNA sequence: TGTGCCAGCAGCCCGGACAGGGGCTCCTACAATGAGCAGTTCTTC. This codes for CASSPDRGSYNEQFF.

The V and J genes are TRBV5-4 and TRBJ1-2, with D unclear. The length of the CDR3 is 14 residues. V lost 5 bases, J lost 1 base, and 12 bases lay in between. Germline V gene lookup returns CDR1 SGHNT and CDR2 YYREEE (reference sequence). Here the CDR3 reads CASSPTELNYGYTF. CDR3 nucleotides: TGTGCCAGCAGTCCAACCGAACTTAACTATGGCTACACCTTC. Combining the CDR3 with reference TRBV5-4 and TRBJ1-2 gives the whole variable domain ETGVTQSPTHLIKTRGQQVTLRCSSQSGHNTVSWYQQALGQGPQFIFQYYREEENGRGNFPPRFSGLQFPNYSSELNVNALELDDSALYLCASSPTELNYGYTFGSGTRLTVV.

This clone came up once. The CDR3 DNA reads TGTGCCTGGATGGGGGGGAAGTCTGAAGCTTTCTTT. Translated: CAWMGGKSEAFF. The rearrangement joins TRBV30 to TRBJ1-1, with a weak D call TRBD1 (5 bases). CDR3 length: 12 residues. V was trimmed by 4 bases and J by 6 bases, leaving 12 bases between them. The germline V gene has CDR1 GTSNPN and CDR2 SVGIG (reference sequence). The complete variable domain, with remaining parts taken from reference TRBV30 and TRBJ1-1, reads SQTIHQWPATLVQPVGSPLSLECTVEGTSNPNLYWYRQAAGRGLQLLFYSVGIGQISSEVPQNLSASRPQDRQFILSSKKLLLSDSGFYLCAWMGGKSEAFFGQGTRLTVV.

This clone was observed a few times. The CDR3 region is CASSPPRDRGGGEQYF. CDR3 sequence (DNA): TGTGCCAGCTCACCACCGCGGGACAGGGGGGGAGGCGAGCAGTACTTC. The J gene is TRBJ2-7, the V gene TRBV18; TRBD1 matches 11 bases. Germline trimming cut 0 bases from V and 6 bases from J; bases unmatched to any gene: 7. This CDR3 comprises 16 residues. The germline CDR1 and CDR2 sequences are KGHSH and LQKENI. Drawing the rest from reference TRBV18 and TRBJ2-7, the complete variable domain is NAGVMQNPRHLVRRRGQEARLRCSPMKGHSHVYWYRQLPEEGLKFMVYLQKENIIDESGMPKERFSAEFPKEGPSILRIQQVVRGDSAAYFCASSPPRDRGGGEQYFGPGTRLTVT.

The CDR3 DNA reads TGTGCCAGCAGCTTACAGAGCGGGGGGGTACCCAATGAGCAGTTCTTC. Translating gives CASSLQSGGVPNEQFF. The rearrangement uses TRBV5-4 and TRBJ2-1; 10 bases line up with TRBD2. The ends lost 2 bases at V and 6 bases at J; junction bases unmatched: 8. The CDR3 extends over 16 amino acids. In germline, CDR1 is SGHNT, CDR2 YYREEE (reference sequence).

Points on this clone: At the DNA level, this CDR3 is encoded by other sequences in the same sample as well. The gene calls are TRBV5-8 and TRBJ1-1, with a weak D call TRBD1 (6 bases). The V and J ends lost 2 bases and 0 bases respectively, with 8 bases between them. The CDR3 covers 14 residues. The germline V gene has CDR1 SGHTS and CDR2 YDEGEE. The CDR3 sequence is CASSFGGLNTEAFF. The CDR3 coding sequence is TGTGCCAGCAGCTTTGGGGGCCTGAACACTGAAGCTTTCTTT.

The rearrangement uses TRBV6-1 and TRBJ2-1; 7 bases align to TRBD1. The V gene end was trimmed by 1 base and the J gene end by 1 base; junction bases not matched to a gene: 10. This CDR3 region has 18 residues. Germline CDR1 reads MNHNS; CDR2 reads SASEGT. The CDR3 protein is CASSEEAPAGGSYNEQFF. CDR3 coding DNA: TGTGCCAGCAGTGAAGAGGCCCCGGCAGGGGGTTCCTACAATGAGCAGTTCTTC.